A selection of T cell receptor beta chains follows, all from one sample in a study of T-cell reconstitution after alpha-beta-depleted transplantation in children. One entry per CDR3 protein results from TCRdb running MiXCR on the PCR reads. Of around 72,000 distinct CDR3 sequences listed, 4.9% are singletons. Sequencing used PBMCs, mostly from graft donor cells, obtained 180 days after TCRalphabeta/CD19-depleted stem cell transplant. Receptors were obtained from a boy in the first two years of life who had a stem cell transplant for acute myeloid leukemia, so the T cells may come from the graft donor. Both conserved end residues are part of each CDR3. Each record gives: clone size, J gene, CDR3 length, V gene, CDR3 protein. Some rows mark clone size as missing; the rest say once, few, many or name a class of expanded clone.

>many|TRBJ2-5|18|TRBV19
CAIDTSGGAQCLQETQYF
>many|TRBJ1-3|14|TRBV18
CASSPPLHRNTIYF
>many|TRBJ2-7|15|TRBV20-1
CSARALAGGYYEQYF
>many|TRBJ1-1|19|TRBV18
CASSPLGPLKANMNTEAFF
>many|TRBJ1-2|16|TRBV4-1
CASSQVVVGNNYGYTF
>many|TRBJ2-7|19|TRBV20-1
CSASRLYSFRGHQRYEQYF
>few|TRBJ2-2|14|TRBV12-3/TRBV12-4
CASSLGGQARELFF
>many|TRBJ2-1|15|TRBV15
CATSTRLAHYNEQFF
>many|TRBJ2-5|14|TRBV7-6
CASSLSRGWETQYF
>many|TRBJ2-2|14|TRBV4-3
CASSQDGRGGELFF
>many|TRBJ2-2|16|TRBV18
CASSPYLAGSTGELFF
>many|TRBJ2-4|14|TRBV4-3
CASSQGRAKNIQYF
>many|TRBJ1-1|13|TRBV5-5
CASSLIGNTEAFF
>few|TRBJ1-1|14|TRBV28
CASSLVGGRTEAFF
>many|TRBJ2-2|15|TRBV18
CASSPRRQTSGELFF
>many|TRBJ2-2|14|TRBV30
CAWSGVAYTGELFF
>many|TRBJ1-1|14|TRBV24-1
CATSEREGGTEAFF
>many|TRBJ1-1|13|TRBV6-6
CASRWIVNTEAFF
>many|TRBJ2-7|15|TRBV7-9
CASSHLRGGVIEQYF
>many|TRBJ1-1|17|TRBV12-3/TRBV12-4
CASSYVPTGFPNTEAFF
>many|TRBJ1-1|13|TRBV20-1
CSASRGLSTEAFF
>many|TRBJ2-3|17|TRBV11-2
CASSLELIGAGRRTQYF
>many|TRBJ2-5|18|TRBV11-2
CASSLRGLAGGLQETQYF
>many|TRBJ2-3|21|TRBV12-3/TRBV12-4
CASSLQGPSGLAGGRTDTQYF
>many|TRBJ2-5|15|TRBV18
CASSPIFGGVETQYF
>many|TRBJ2-7|13|TRBV7-9
CASSLRASYEQYF
>many|TRBJ2-2|15|TRBV7-9
CATTQGGGNTGELFF
>-|TRBJ2-1|18|TRBV12-3/TRBV12-4
CAFTPGLGREGSYNEQFF
>many|TRBJ2-3|14|TRBV3-1
CASSRTGRYDTQYF
>medium-sized|TRBJ2-7|13|TRBV12-3/TRBV12-4
CASSWGTNSEQYF
>many|TRBJ1-1|13|TRBV2
CASRQTMNTEAFF
>many|TRBJ1-5|16|TRBV4-3
CASSQEPGPSNQPQHF
>many|TRBJ2-7|15|TRBV4-3
CASSQDAQGNREQYF
>many|TRBJ2-2|16|TRBV10-3
CAISGRRTSGAGELFF
>few|TRBJ2-2|13|TRBV5-4
CASSPGQIGELFF
>-|TRBJ1-2|14|TRBV19
CASKSQAAVYGYTF
>many|TRBJ2-3|17|TRBV21-1
CASRDTSGFGTGDTQYF
>-|TRBJ2-7|12|TRBV2
CASRGTDYEQYF
>many|TRBJ1-3|12|TRBV24-1
CATSRAGNTIYF
>few|TRBJ2-5|12|TRBV19
CASKDLGETQYF
>many|TRBJ2-5|11|TRBV30
CAWTVGETQYF
>many|TRBJ2-3|17|TRBV7-2
CASSLIPGADGTDTQYF
>many|TRBJ2-1|15|TRBV10-3
CAISVGGGNYNEQFF
>many|TRBJ1-2|15|TRBV11-2
CASSFRGRLLGGYTF
>many|TRBJ2-5|13|TRBV29-1
CSVDRDTKETQYF